This TCR beta chain was observed in a study of cytomegalovirus exposure and HLA in healthy donors. Notes on this clone: Its specificity is not known.

The study's findings and limits: The finding came from a later analysis; first-cohort TCR clusters tended to co-occur in the roughly 120 validation repertoires. In vitro, a few CMV-associated chains proved specific for CMV antigens. The dataset shows that most TCR sequences were rare, while some public TCRs occurred in many donors.

Sequenced by immunoSEQ multiplex PCR; TCRdb stores in-frame clones only, minus some. The table lists some 250,000 clones, 90% of them singletons. This CDR3 spans 13 amino acids. Germline CDR1 is PRHDT and CDR2 is FYEKMQ (reference sequence). Trimming left V 3 bases short and J 2 bases short, with 8 bases between. The clonotype comes from a woman aged 18 to 35 in good health and CMV-seronegative. The specimen sequenced was PBMCs. The chain uses TRBV13 and TRBJ2-7; no definite D call. CDR3 in DNA: TGTGCCAGCAGCTTCGGGCTAGCCTACGAGCAGTACGTC. Amino acids: CASSFGLAYEQYV.